Listed below are T cell receptor beta chains from one sample, sequenced in a study of cytomegalovirus exposure and HLA in healthy donors. Profiled with immunoSEQ multiplex PCR; TCRdb holds only in-frame clones, not every one. The sample shows some 150,000 clones, approximately 75% of them seen only once. The sample was PBMCs. These TCRs come from a male donor in good health and CMV-seronegative. CDR3s include the opening cysteine and the closing phenylalanine or tryptophan. D genes are given only for firm matches. Expanded clones get a size class; other rows say once, few or many, or leave the size out.

-	few	TRBV28	TRBJ1-4	TGTGCCAGCAGTTTGTTACAGACCTTTGAAAAACTGTTTTTT	CASSLLQTFEKLFF
TRBD1	-	TRBV15	TRBJ1-2	TGTGCCACCAGCAGAGGCCGGGACAGGGGAATGCTGCGCTACACCTTC	CATSRGRDRGMLRYTF
-	-	TRBV9	TRBJ2-5	TGTGCCAGCAGCGTAGCTGATGGTATCGGGGAGACCCAGTACTTC	CASSVADGIGETQYF
TRBD1	-	TRBV4-2	TRBJ2-7	TGTGCCAGCAGCCAAGTGGGACAGGGGGCTTCCTACGAGCAGTACTTC	CASSQVGQGASYEQYF
TRBD1	-	TRBV11-2	TRBJ1-2	TGTGCCAGCAGCTTAGGGGCAGGGGGCGACTATGGCTACACCTTC	CASSLGAGGDYGYTF
TRBD2	-	TRBV19	TRBJ2-3	TGTGCCAGTAGTATAGATCTGAGCGGGGGGGTCCCAGATACGCAGTATTTT	CASSIDLSGGVPDTQYF
TRBD2	-	TRBV4-3	TRBJ2-3	TGCGCCAGCAGCCTTCAGAGCGGGGGGGCTCCTACTAGCACAGATACGCAGTATTTT	CASSLQSGGAPTSTDTQYF
TRBD2	-	TRBV7-3	TRBJ2-5	TGTGCCAGCAGCTCCGCTAGCGGGGGGGCCCAAGAGACCCAGTACTTC	CASSSASGGAQETQYF
-	-	TRBV19	TRBJ1-2	TGTGCCAGTAGTCGGGATTTTTACACCTTC	CASSRDFYTF
TRBD1	-	TRBV6-5	TRBJ2-3	TGTGCCAGCAGTGACACAGGGGGTACGCAGTATTTT	CASSDTGGTQYF
-	few	TRBV12-2	TRBJ2-3	TGTGCAAGTCGCCTACAGGGAGCAGATACGCAGTATTTT	CASRLQGADTQYF
TRBD2	few	TRBV7-3	TRBJ2-5	TGTGCCAGCAGCTTTAGCGGGCAAGAGACCCAGTACTTC	CASSFSGQETQYF
TRBD1	few	TRBV6-6	TRBJ2-2	TGTGCCAGCATTGGTCGGGACAGGGGGACCGGGGAGCTGTTTTTT	CASIGRDRGTGELFF
-	-	TRBV6-5	TRBJ2-7	TGTGCCGGCAGGACCACAGGCTCCTACGAGCAGTACTTC	CAGRTTGSYEQYF
TRBD2	-	TRBV19	TRBJ2-1	TGTGCCAGTAGCGGGACTAGCGGGCCTTACAATGAGCAGTTCTTC	CASSGTSGPYNEQFF
TRBD2	few	TRBV7-2	TRBJ2-3	TGTGCCAGCAGCTTACTACTAGCGGGCACAGATACGCAGTATTTT	CASSLLLAGTDTQYF
TRBD1	-	TRBV30	TRBJ1-6	TGTGCCTGGACTACCGGACAGGCACGTCCGCCCCTCCACTTT	CAWTTGQARPPLHF
-	few	TRBV7-6	TRBJ2-7	TGTGCCAGCAGCATCGACACGGGAGTCTACGAGCAGTACTTC	CASSIDTGVYEQYF
TRBD1	-	TRBV18	TRBJ1-1	TGTGCCAGCTCACCGCAGGGGGCGAACACTGAAGCTTTCTTT	CASSPQGANTEAFF
-	few	TRBV20-1	TRBJ1-1	TGCAGTGCTGCCCTGGGCCCGGGGGCTTTCTTT	CSAALGPGAFF
TRBD2	once	TRBV18	TRBJ2-1	TGTGCCAGCTCACAAGCGGGGGGATGGAATGAGCAGTTCTTC	CASSQAGGWNEQFF
TRBD2	-	TRBV19	TRBJ2-3	TGTGCCAGTAGCAGCGGGGGGGACTTAACGCAGTATTTT	CASSSGGDLTQYF
TRBD1	-	TRBV2	TRBJ1-1	TGTGCCAGCAGTGAGGGGACAGGGAGAAACCTAATGAACACTGAAGCTTTCTTT	CASSEGTGRNLMNTEAFF
TRBD1	-	TRBV18	TRBJ2-3	TGTGCCAGCCGCGGGACAGGGCTGACAGATACGCAGTATTTT	CASRGTGLTDTQYF
-	-	TRBV10-3	TRBJ2-5	TGTGCCATCAGTGAGTGGGGGGGCGAAGAGACCCAGTACTTC	CAISEWGGEETQYF
TRBD1	-	TRBV9	TRBJ1-1	TGTGCCAGCAGCACCTGGACAGGGGAAACTGAAGCTTTCTTT	CASSTWTGETEAFF
-	-	TRBV5-6	TRBJ1-5	TGTGCCAGCAGCTTCGGGGATAGCAATCAGCCCCAGCATTTT	CASSFGDSNQPQHF
-	-	TRBV18	TRBJ1-4	TGTGCCAGCTCACCGACCGGGTTAGGGGCCACTAATGAAAAACTGTTTTTT	CASSPTGLGATNEKLFF
-	-	TRBV2	TRBJ1-1	TGTGCCAGCAAACGGGTAAACACTGAAGCTTTCTTT	CASKRVNTEAFF
TRBD1	-	TRBV18	TRBJ2-6	TGTGCCAGCTCACCTCCCCCACAGGGGATAAGCTCTGGGGCCAACGTCCTGACTTTC	CASSPPPQGISSGANVLTF
TRBD2	-	TRBV7-3	TRBJ2-1	TGTGCCAGCAGCCCTAGCGGGGGGGAAGGCTACAATGAGCAGTTCTTC	CASSPSGGEGYNEQFF
-	-	TRBV15	TRBJ2-3	TGTGCCACCAGCAGAGATACTAGCCCCCTCACAGATACGCAGTATTTT	CATSRDTSPLTDTQYF
TRBD1	-	TRBV27	TRBJ2-3	TGTGCCAGCAGTAAGGGACAGGTGGCAGATACGCAGTATTTT	CASSKGQVADTQYF
TRBD1	-	TRBV7-9	TRBJ1-5	TGTGCCAGCAGCACAGGGACAGTCAGCAATCAGCCCCAGCATTTT	CASSTGTVSNQPQHF
TRBD2	-	TRBV27	TRBJ2-7	TGTGCCAGCAGTTTAACCCTTGGGAGGGACTACGAGCAGTACTTC	CASSLTLGRDYEQYF
-	once	TRBV14	TRBJ1-5	TGTGCCAGCAGCCAAGACCCTCCGGGACACGGGGGGGATAGCAATCAGCCCCAGCATTTT	CASSQDPPGHGGDSNQPQHF
TRBD1	-	TRBV5-1	TRBJ1-2	TGCGCCAGCAGCTATGACAGGGGAGAGGACTATGGCTACACCTTC	CASSYDRGEDYGYTF
-	once	TRBV27	TRBJ2-7	TGTGCCAGCAGTTCTCATGGAGCCTACGAGCAGTACTTC	CASSSHGAYEQYF
TRBD1	-	TRBV4-3	TRBJ2-3	TGCGCCAGCAGCCAACGGGACAGGGTGGCAGATACGCAGTATTTT	CASSQRDRVADTQYF
TRBD1	once	TRBV7-8	TRBJ1-3	TGTGCCAGCAGCTTCAGGGGGCGTGGAAACCCCATATATTTT	CASSFRGRGNPIYF
-	-	TRBV5-6	TRBJ2-7	TGTGCCAGCAGCTTGGGGACGGGGGATGCCTACGAGCAGTACTTC	CASSLGTGDAYEQYF
-	-	TRBV6-5	TRBJ1-2	TGTGCCAGCAGTCGTACAGGGTTCCTATATGGCTACACCTTC	CASSRTGFLYGYTF
TRBD1	-	TRBV15	TRBJ1-5	TGTGCCACCAGCAGAGACAGGGGGAGCAATCAGCCCCAGCATTTT	CATSRDRGSNQPQHF
TRBD1	-	TRBV5-1	TRBJ1-1	TGCGCCAGCAGTTTGGGACAGGAAGCTTTCTTT	CASSLGQEAFF
-	many	TRBV6-1	TRBJ1-1	TGTGCCAGCAGTGATCACGAGGGCACTGAAGCTTTCTTT	CASSDHEGTEAFF
-	-	TRBV6-6	TRBJ1-2	TGTGCCAGCAGCCGCGAGACACCTCCCTGGCAGGGCTACACCTTC	CASSRETPPWQGYTF
TRBD1	-	TRBV2	TRBJ1-4	TGTGCCAGCAGTGGGACAGGGACTACTAATGAAAAACTGTTTTTT	CASSGTGTTNEKLFF
-	-	TRBV5-8	TRBJ2-2	TGTGCCAGCAGAATAACGGTCACCGGGGAGCTGTTTTTT	CASRITVTGELFF
-	-	TRBV7-2	TRBJ1-3	TGTGCCAGCAGCTTGGGGGGTCCCACCACCCAGAACACCATATATTTT	CASSLGGPTTQNTIYF
-	-	TRBV5-1	TRBJ2-5	TGCGCCAGCAGCTTGGTCCCAGGGGCTAGCCAAGAGACCCAGTACTTC	CASSLVPGASQETQYF
-	few	TRBV9	TRBJ2-5	TGTGCCAGCAGCGTAGGGTGGGGGGCCCAGTACTTC	CASSVGWGAQYF
TRBD1	-	TRBV2	TRBJ2-5	TGTGCCAGCAGTGAAGAGGCGACAGGGCAAGAGACCCAGTACTTC	CASSEEATGQETQYF